Below are 10 T cell receptor beta chains sequenced from a single sample in a study of T cell repertoires in cytomegalovirus infection. No antigen has been identified for these receptors. Each CDR3 protein is one row after TCRdb ran MiXCR on the reads. The data hold some 350,000 distinct CDR3 sequences, with under 35% observed a single time. The material was cultured PBMCs, obtained from culture after CMV antigen stimulation. Source of these receptors: a human donor in good health (CMV status not recorded). Some clones in this sample may be carry-over from other donors' samples.

This chain joins TRBV10-3 and TRBJ1-1; D is unclear. The CDR3 is 14 residues long. The germline gives CDR1 ENHRY, CDR2 SYGVKD. V lost 3 bases and J lost 5, with 13 bases in between. CDR3 nucleotide sequence: TGTGCCATCAGTGATGGGCGGAAGGAGACTGAAGCTTTCTTT. Amino acid sequence: CAISDGRKETEAFF.

In nucleotides, the CDR3 is TGTGCCAGCAGCTTGGACTCCCACAGCTACACCTTC. Amino acid sequence: CASSLDSHSYTF. V is TRBV7-2 and J is TRBJ1-2, with no clear D. Germline V gene lookup returns CDR1 SGHTA and CDR2 FQGNSA. The CDR3 totals 12 residues. The ends were cut back, 3 bases at V and 9 bases at J, with 11 bases in the middle.

CDR3 residues: CASSQSSGGGVYNEQFF. Here the CDR3 DNA reads TGTGCCAGCAGTCAATCGAGCGGGGGGGGGGTCTACAATGAGCAGTTCTTC. The rearrangement joins TRBV7-3 to TRBJ2-1; TRBD2 agrees at 10 bases. V lost 6 bases, J lost 3 bases, and 11 bases stayed unmatched. The length of the CDR3 is 17 residues. In germline, CDR1 is SGHTA, CDR2 FQGTGA.

The chain is built from TRBV3-1 and TRBJ2-5; perhaps TRBD2 as D (5 bases). With 2 bases removed from V and 2 bases from J, the gap between germline ends came to 21 bases. From germline, CDR1 is LGHDT and CDR2 YNNKEL (reference sequence). CDR3 length: 18 amino acids. CDR3: CASSQLSTAGRSQETQYF. CDR3 nucleotide sequence: TGTGCCAGCAGCCAATTGTCGACGGCGGGCCGTAGTCAAGAGACCCAGTACTTC.

The J gene is TRBJ2-1, the V gene TRBV7-3; D might be TRBD1 or TRBD2, each matching 6 bases. This CDR3 region has 15 residues. The germline V and J ends were trimmed by 10 bases and 7 bases, with 23 bases remaining between them. Per germline, CDR1 SGHTA and CDR2 FQGTGA. Written as DNA, the CDR3 is TGTGCCATCAACCCGGGGGCAGGGCGTCGGAATGAGCAGTTCTTC. The encoded protein is CAINPGAGRRNEQFF.

This chain links TRBV28 with TRBJ1-1; weak D call: TRBD1 (6 bases). Germline loops: CDR1 MDHEN, CDR2 SYDVKM. Trimming cost V 3 bases and J 6 bases, with 11 bases left between them. This CDR3 has 13 residues. The CDR3 DNA reads as TGTGCCAGCAGTTTGCCAAACAGGGCTGAAGCTTTCTTT. Its translation: CASSLPNRAEAFF.

The CDR3 coding sequence is TGTGCCAGCTCACCCCCAGCGGGCGCGGAGCAGTTCTTC. Translation gives CASSPPAGAEQFF. The chain carries TRBV18 and TRBJ2-1; possible D gene TRBD2, 6 bases. The V gene's germline CDR1 is KGHSH and CDR2 LQKENI. This CDR3 has 13 amino acids. V was trimmed by 3 bases and J by 10 bases, leaving 13 bases between them.

This clonotype was recorded a few times. The rearrangement joins TRBV5-1 to TRBJ2-1; 13 bases match TRBD2. Germline V gene lookup returns CDR1 SGHRS and CDR2 YFSETQ. The length of the CDR3 is 18 residues. V trimming: 4 bases; J trimming: 3 bases; junction bases outside the gene matches: 10. The CDR3 DNA is TGCGCCAGCAGCCCCCTCGGACTAGCGGGAGTCTTCTACAATGAGCAGTTCTTC. Protein sequence: CASSPLGLAGVFYNEQFF. The entire variable domain, with the rest obtained from reference TRBV5-1 and TRBJ2-1, is as follows: KAGVTQTPRYLIKTRGQQVTLSCSPISGHRSVSWYQQTPGQGLQFLFEYFSETQRNKGNFPGRFSGRQFSNSRSEMNVSTLELGDSALYLCASSPLGLAGVFYNEQFFGPGTRLTVL.

This clonotype was detected only a few times. This chain joins TRBV7-3 and TRBJ2-1; D tentatively fits TRBD1 or TRBD2 (6 bases each). The germline V gene has CDR1 SGHTA and CDR2 FQGTGA. With 8 bases removed from V and 8 bases from J, the gap between germline ends came to 22 bases. This CDR3 has 15 amino acids. The CDR3 nucleotides are TGTGCCAGCGCGCGGACGGGGGCTAAAAGGGATGAGCAGTTCTTC. Protein sequence: CASARTGAKRDEQFF. Together with reference TRBV7-3 and TRBJ2-1, the CDR3 gives the full variable domain: GAGVSQTPSNKVTEKGKYVELRCDPISGHTALYWYRQSLGQGPEFLIYFQGTGAADDSGLPNDRFFAVRPEGSVSTLKIQRTERGDSAVYLCASARTGAKRDEQFFGPGTRLTVL.

The chain is built from TRBV5-8 and TRBJ1-3; D not resolved. This CDR3 spans 15 amino acids. Deletions cut 1 base from V and 0 bases from J, with 8 bases between. In germline, CDR1 is SGHTS, CDR2 YDEGEE. The CDR3 DNA reads as TGTGCCAGCAGCTTGATGGGCTACTCTGGAAACACCATATATTTT. Amino acid sequence: CASSLMGYSGNTIYF.